This T cell receptor (beta chain) was documented in a study of blood T cell repertoires in COVID-19 (TCRdb year 2020). The study in broad terms: Collaborator samples came from the United States, Italy and Spain and covered acute and convalescent phases of COVID-19. The material from the prospective study consisted of cDNA or gDNA derived from T cells, B-cell-depleted T cells, or PBMCs. Subjects who had been exposed to COVID-19, were actively infected with it, or had recovered from it provided the deeply sampled blood TCRbeta repertoires that made up the dataset. The repertoires were made available in a free public database intended to serve as a resource for research on the immune response to SARS-CoV-2. The samples were drawn from two sources: the first 160 participants of the ongoing ImmuneRACE study, and some 1,300 subjects contributed by 6 global collaborators. The sample metadata nearly always contained a de-identified subject ID, COVID-19 status, age in years and sex. Where HLA class I and class II types were available, the types were taken from metadata supplied by the sample provider, not from assay-based typing.

One collaborating source in Seattle enrolled patients during active infection and followed them longitudinally through the course of disease. Collaborating institutions collected whole blood in K2EDTA tubes following their own protocols. For TCRbeta analysis, collaborators shipped samples in one of three forms: frozen whole blood, isolated PBMCs, or DNA extracted from either of those sample types. Broad study findings and their caveats: The amount of clinical and demographic metadata varied by source and participant and was provided uncurated.

Concerning this clone itself: Its antigen is unknown. No base qualities exist here, and no much larger clone lies one base off it.

From V the trimming removes 6 bases and from J it removes 1 base, while the gene matches leave 6 bases of the junction unaccounted for. Reading the germline V gene gives CDR1 KGHSH and CDR2 LQKENI. The CDR3 sequence holds 16 residues, the cysteine and phenylalanine included. Of all the DNA, just the CDR3 is kept, 48 bases in frame from base 1. TCRbeta CDR3 regions were amplified from genomic DNA by means of the immunoSEQ Assay, a bias-controlled multiplex PCR. The authors processed their data as follows. The number of nucleated cells in each sample was estimated from the amplification of reference gene primers within the assay. Sequence reads were collapsed and filtered to measure the absolute abundance of every unique TCRbeta CDR3 rearrangement. For each sample, productive Simpson clonality was calculated as the square root of Simpson's diversity index across productive rearrangements. Held by TCRdb, this immuneACCESS table contains in-frame sequences only and omits some clones. Under half of the omission traces to an unresolved V gene where checked; the cause of the rest is unknown. The V and J calls and clone size come from that table; D and trimming were worked out from the DNA. The sample table contains about 240,000 clones; only one count was recorded for about four fifths of them. The ten top clones hold roughly 8% of the sample.

The clonotype comes from an elderly woman with COVID-19, enrolled during active disease. Source material: peripheral blood. The V and J segments used are TRBV18 and TRBJ1-3; a stretch of 10 junction bases matches TRBD1. CDR3 reads: CASSRQGAESGNTIYF. The nucleotide sequence is given as TGTGCCAGCTCCCGACAGGGGGCAGAATCTGGAAACACCATATATTTT. Supplemented by the reference TRBV18 and TRBJ1-3 proteins around the CDR3, the complete variable domain is NAGVMQNPRHLVRRRGQEARLRCSPMKGHSHVYWYRQLPEEGLKFMVYLQKENIIDESGMPKERFSAEFPKEGPSILRIQQVVRGDSAAYFCASSRQGAESGNTIYFGEGSWLTVV.